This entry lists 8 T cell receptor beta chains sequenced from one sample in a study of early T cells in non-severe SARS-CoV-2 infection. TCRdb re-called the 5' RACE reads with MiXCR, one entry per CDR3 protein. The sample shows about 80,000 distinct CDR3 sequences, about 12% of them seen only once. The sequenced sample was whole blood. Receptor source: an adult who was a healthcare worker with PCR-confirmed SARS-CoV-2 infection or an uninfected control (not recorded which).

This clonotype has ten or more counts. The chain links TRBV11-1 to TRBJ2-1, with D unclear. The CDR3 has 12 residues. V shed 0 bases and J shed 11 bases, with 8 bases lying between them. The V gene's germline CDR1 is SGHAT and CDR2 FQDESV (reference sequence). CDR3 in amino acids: CASSLASEKQFF. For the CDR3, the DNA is TGTGCCAGCAGCTTAGCCTCGGAGAAGCAGTTCTTC.

The CDR3 loop is CASSRGRPGTDTQYF. The CDR3 DNA reads as TGTGCCAGCAGCCGGGGGAGGCCGGGCACAGATACGCAGTATTTT. The rearrangement links TRBV9 to TRBJ2-3; D might be TRBD2 (6 bases). This CDR3 is 15 amino acids long. Germline CDR1 is SGDLS and CDR2 is YYNGEE. Trimming cost V 4 bases and J 1 base, with 13 bases left between them.

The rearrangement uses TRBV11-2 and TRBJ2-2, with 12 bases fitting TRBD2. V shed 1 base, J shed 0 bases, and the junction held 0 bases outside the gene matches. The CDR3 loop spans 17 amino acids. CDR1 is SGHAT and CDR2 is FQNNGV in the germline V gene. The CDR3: CASSLGTSGANTGELFF. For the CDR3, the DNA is TGTGCCAGCAGCTTAGGGACTAGCGGGGCGAACACCGGGGAGCTGTTTTTT.

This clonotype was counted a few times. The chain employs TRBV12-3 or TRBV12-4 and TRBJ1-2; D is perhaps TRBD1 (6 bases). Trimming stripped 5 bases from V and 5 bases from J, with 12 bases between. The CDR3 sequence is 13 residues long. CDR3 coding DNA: TGTGCCAGCAGTCGGACAGCCTCTTATGGCTACACCTTC. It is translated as CASSRTASYGYTF.

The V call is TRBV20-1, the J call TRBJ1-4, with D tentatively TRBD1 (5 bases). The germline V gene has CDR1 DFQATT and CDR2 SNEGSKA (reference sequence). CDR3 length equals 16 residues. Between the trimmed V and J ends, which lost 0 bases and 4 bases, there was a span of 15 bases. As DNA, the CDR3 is TGCAGTGCTAGAGAGGGATTTCCTAGGGGTAATGAAAAACTGTTTTTT. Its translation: CSAREGFPRGNEKLFF.

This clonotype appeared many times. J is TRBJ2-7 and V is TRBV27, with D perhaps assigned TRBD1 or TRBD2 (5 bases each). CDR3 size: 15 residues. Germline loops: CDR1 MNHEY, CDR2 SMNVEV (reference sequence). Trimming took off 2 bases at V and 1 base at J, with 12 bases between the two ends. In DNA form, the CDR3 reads TGTGCCAGCAGTTTAAAGTGGGACCGGTCCTACGAGCAGTACTTC. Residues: CASSLKWDRSYEQYF.

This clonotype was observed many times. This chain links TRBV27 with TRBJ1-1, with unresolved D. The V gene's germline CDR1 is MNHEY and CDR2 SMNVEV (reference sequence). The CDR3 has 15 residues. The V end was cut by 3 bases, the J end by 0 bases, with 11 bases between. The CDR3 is CASSFSSFMNTEAFF. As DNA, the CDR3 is TGTGCCAGCAGTTTTTCCTCTTTTATGAACACTGAAGCTTTCTTT.

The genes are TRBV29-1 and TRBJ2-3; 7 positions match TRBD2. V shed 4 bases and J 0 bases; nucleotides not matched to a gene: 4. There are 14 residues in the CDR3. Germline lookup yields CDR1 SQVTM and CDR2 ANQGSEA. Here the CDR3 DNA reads TGCAGCGTTGTCCAGCGGGGAAGCACAGATACGCAGTATTTT. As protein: CSVVQRGSTDTQYF.